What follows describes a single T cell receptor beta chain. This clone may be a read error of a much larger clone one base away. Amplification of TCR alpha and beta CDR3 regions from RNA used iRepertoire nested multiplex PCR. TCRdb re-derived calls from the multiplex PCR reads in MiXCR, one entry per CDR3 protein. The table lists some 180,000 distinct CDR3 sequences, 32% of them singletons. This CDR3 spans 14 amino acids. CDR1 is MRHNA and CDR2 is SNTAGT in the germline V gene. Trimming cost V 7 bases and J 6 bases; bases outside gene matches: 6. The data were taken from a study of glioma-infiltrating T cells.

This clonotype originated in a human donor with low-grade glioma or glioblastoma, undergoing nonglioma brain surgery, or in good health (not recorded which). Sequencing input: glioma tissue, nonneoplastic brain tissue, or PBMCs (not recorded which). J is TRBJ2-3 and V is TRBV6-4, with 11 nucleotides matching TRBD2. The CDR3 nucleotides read TGTGCCAGCAATGCACTAGCGGGAGCGGATACGCAGTATTTT. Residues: CASNALAGADTQYF.